This entry lists 20 T cell receptor beta chains sequenced from one sample in a study of metastatic and nonmetastatic thyroid tumors. With MiXCR, TCRdb called clones anew from the PCR reads. This table has about 64,000 clones, 15% to 20% appearing once. Treatment of any kind had been given to no patient before thyroid surgery. Sequencing input: blood. All receptors derive from a male donor with papillary thyroid cancer or a benign thyroid nodule (not recorded which). Some clones in this sample may be carry-over from other donors' samples.

This clone was recorded many times. The V gene is TRBV6-1, the J gene TRBJ2-3, with no clear D. This CDR3 contains 12 residues. CDR1 is MNHNS and CDR2 is SASEGT in the germline V gene. Deletions cut 5 bases from V and 5 bases from J, with 8 bases between. CDR3 region: CASSRAVDTQYF. As DNA, the CDR3 is TGTGCCAGCAGTCGAGCTGTAGATACGCAGTATTTT.

This clone was observed many times. J is TRBJ1-2 and V is TRBV7-6, with D maybe TRBD1 (5 bases). Germline CDR1 reads SGHVS; CDR2 reads FNYEAQ. The CDR3 has 16 amino acids. Deletions cut 5 bases from V and 0 bases from J, with 16 bases between. DNA of the CDR3: TGTGCCAGCAGCCCAGTGGGGCGAGAGACTAACTATGGCTACACCTTC. Translated, it gives CASSPVGRETNYGYTF.

This clone was found many times. J is TRBJ1-6 and V is TRBV5-5; tentative D call: TRBD1 (5 bases). Trimming shortened V by 3 bases and J by 8 bases, and 6 bases separated the two germline ends. CDR3 length equals 12 residues. In germline, CDR1 is SGHKS, CDR2 YYEKEE (reference sequence). The CDR3 is CASSSTDSPLHF. CDR3 DNA: TGTGCCAGCAGCTCGACAGATTCACCCCTCCACTTT.

The gene calls are TRBV7-3 and TRBJ2-1; D tentatively fits TRBD1 or TRBD2 (5 bases each). Germline V lookup: CDR1 SGHTA, CDR2 FQGTGA. The CDR3 contains 13 residues. V was pared by 5 bases and J by 6 bases, with 11 bases between. The CDR3 protein is CASSVVRGNEQFF. The CDR3 DNA follows: TGTGCCAGCAGCGTAGTGAGGGGCAATGAGCAGTTCTTC.

Comments on this clone: This may be a read error, as it is one base from a much larger clone. The chain links TRBV5-5 to TRBJ2-1; D might be TRBD2 (5 bases). Germline values: CDR1 SGHKS, CDR2 YYEKEE (reference sequence). V lost 4 bases, J lost 6 bases, and 14 bases lay in between. This CDR3 contains 14 residues. The CDR3 is CASSRLSGPNEQFF. The CDR3 DNA sequence: TGTGCCAGCAGCCGACTATCGGGCCCCAATGAGCAGTTCTTC.

This clone has ten or more counts. The chain recombines TRBV6-5 with TRBJ1-2; D not resolved. V gave up 2 bases and J gave up 3 bases, with 7 bases separating them. Germline CDR1 and CDR2: MNHEY and SVGAGI. The CDR3 runs to 13 residues. CDR3 sequence: CASSYERDYGYTF. The CDR3 nucleotides are TGTGCCAGCAGTTACGAGCGCGACTATGGCTACACCTTC.

This clone was seen many times. The genes are TRBV10-2 and TRBJ2-4; 7 positions match TRBD1. CDR1 is WSHSY, CDR2 SAAADI, per germline. This CDR3 comprises 13 residues. Trimming removed 6 bases from V and 9 bases from J; junction bases left unmatched: 8. The CDR3 loop is CASRPDRWSIQYF. CDR3 in DNA: TGCGCCAGCAGGCCGGACAGGTGGTCCATTCAGTACTTC.

At least ten counts were recorded for this clone. The V gene is TRBV7-8, the J gene TRBJ2-7; D remains unclear. Per germline, CDR1 SGHVS and CDR2 FQNEAQ. The CDR3 extends over 13 amino acids. V gave up 3 bases and J gave up 2 bases, with 8 bases separating them. CDR3 in amino acids: CASSFRRTYEQYF. CDR3 sequence (DNA): TGTGCCAGCAGCTTCCGGCGAACCTACGAGCAGTACTTC.

This clone was detected many times. The V and J genes are TRBV6-5 and TRBJ2-7; D is possibly TRBD2 (5 bases). The germline gives CDR1 MNHEY, CDR2 SVGAGI. Trimming took off 3 bases at V and 2 bases at J, with 11 bases between the two ends. The CDR3 consists of 14 residues. Written as DNA, the CDR3 is TGTGCCAGCAGTTATGGCCTAGCTACCTACGAGCAGTACGTC. As protein: CASSYGLATYEQYV.

The CDR3: CASSVGVDYCYTF. The CDR3 DNA reads as TGTGCCAGCAGCGTAGGAGTGGATTATTGCTACACCTTC. V gene TRBV9 combines with J gene TRBJ1-2, with D uncertain. V shed 0 bases and J shed 9 bases, with 12 bases lying between them. CDR1 SGDLS and CDR2 YYNGEE come from the germline V gene. The length of the CDR3 is 13 residues.

The table lists this clone with a few counts. A much larger clone sits a single nucleotide away, making a read error possible. The chain joins TRBV19 to TRBJ2-1; TRBD2 agrees at 8 bases. With V trimmed by 2 bases and J by 9 bases, 9 bases remained unmatched. Germline values: CDR1 LNHDA, CDR2 SQIVND (reference sequence). The CDR3 has 15 amino acids. The CDR3, as DNA: TGTGCCAGTAGTATAAGAGCGGGGGCGCTCGCTGAGCAGTTCTTC. Its protein is CASSIRAGALAEQFF.

This chain joins TRBV20-1 and TRBJ2-5; TRBD2 matches at 11 bases. J was trimmed by 1 base and V by 8 bases; bases with no gene match: 18. This CDR3 is 18 amino acids long. The V gene's germline CDR1 is DFQATT and CDR2 SNEGSKA (reference sequence). CDR3 in DNA: TGCAGTTCTATACCATCTAGCGGGGGGCGCCCTTTCCAAGAGACCCAGTACTTC. Protein product: CSSIPSSGGRPFQETQYF.

This clone was seen ten or more times. This chain uses TRBV20-1 with TRBJ2-1; 11 positions agree with TRBD2. Germline values: CDR1 DFQATT, CDR2 SNEGSKA (reference sequence). The V gene end was trimmed by 1 base and the J gene end by 0 bases; junction bases not matched to a gene: 11. The CDR3 has 19 amino acids. CDR3 DNA: TGCAGTGCTAGAGCACTTCTAGCGGGAGGTCCAAGCTCCTACAATGAGCAGTTCTTC. Protein product: CSARALLAGGPSSYNEQFF.

This clone appeared a few times. J is TRBJ2-3 and V is TRBV5-4; D unclear. V lost 5 bases and J lost 4, with 5 bases in between. Germline V gene lookup returns CDR1 SGHNT and CDR2 YYREEE (reference sequence). The CDR3 is 11 amino acids. As DNA, the CDR3 is TGTGCCAGCAGAGAGGCAGATACGCAGTATTTT. Protein: CASREADTQYF.

On this clone itself: The junction departs from the called germline gene at one end, perhaps through a read error. J is TRBJ1-2 and V is TRBV20-1; weak D call: TRBD1 (5 bases). This CDR3 comprises 13 residues. Germline lookup yields CDR1 DFQATT and CDR2 SNEGSKA (reference sequence). CDR3 sequence reads: CSASLQDVYGYTF. The DNA for the CDR3 is TGCAGTGCTAGTCTACAGGACGTCTATGGCTACACATTC.

Concerning this clone: A much larger clone lies one base from this, so it may be a read error. The chain carries TRBV7-9 and TRBJ2-1; TRBD1 might be the D (6 bases). The CDR3 consists of 13 residues. The germline CDR1 and CDR2 sequences are SEHNR and FQNEAQ (reference sequence). Trimming cost V 6 bases and J 6 bases, with 12 bases left between them. CDR3 sequence (DNA): TGTGCCAGCAGGGTCTGGACAGTCAATGAGCAGTTCTTC. Translating gives CASRVWTVNEQFF.

This clone appeared many times. The chain recombines TRBV7-8 with TRBJ1-5, with no clear D. Trimming took 4 bases from V and 6 from J, leaving 10 bases between them. CDR3 length: 13 residues. In germline, CDR1 is SGHVS, CDR2 FQNEAQ. The CDR3, as DNA: TGTGCCAGCAGCTCAGAGGCCCTTCAGCCCCAGCATTTT. This gives the protein CASSSEALQPQHF.

This clone came up many times. The chain has TRBV28 and TRBJ2-1; D possibly corresponds to TRBD1 (5 bases). V was clipped by 4 bases and J by 3 bases, with 10 bases between them. CDR1 is MDHEN, CDR2 SYDVKM, per germline. The CDR3 is 14 amino acids. The CDR3 sequence: CASSSDSYYNEQFF. CDR3 bases: TGTGCCAGCAGTTCCGACAGCTACTACAATGAGCAGTTCTTC.

This clone was found a few times. Other DNA sequences in this specimen translate into the identical CDR3. The chain is built from TRBV2 and TRBJ2-7; no clear D gene. Trimming removed 7 bases from V and 6 bases from J, with 16 bases in between. Germline CDR1 reads SNHLY; CDR2 reads FYNNEI. The CDR3 covers 13 residues. CDR3 in amino acids: CASKSDEACEQYF. The CDR3 bases are TGTGCCAGCAAAAGTGACGAAGCCTGCGAGCAGTACTTC.

This clone was seen at least ten times. V is TRBV7-9 and J is TRBJ1-1, with D hard to call. This CDR3 has 12 amino acids. Trimming took 1 base from V and 1 from J, leaving 1 base between them. Germline V gene data show CDR1 as SEHNR and CDR2 as FQNEAQ (reference sequence). The CDR3 reads CASSLENTEAFF. CDR3 coding DNA: TGTGCCAGCAGCTTAGAGAACACTGAAGCTTTCTTT.